This T cell receptor (beta chain) came from a study of early T cells in non-severe SARS-CoV-2 infection. TCRdb analysed the 5' RACE reads with MiXCR anew, one entry per CDR3 protein. The sample shows approximately 66,000 distinct CDR3 sequences, 13% of them seen only once. This clonotype was found a few times. This CDR3 is 13 amino acids long. The germline V gene has CDR1 MNHEY and CDR2 SVGAGI. Trimming pared 2 bases from V and 1 base from J, leaving 3 bases between. The rearrangement links TRBV6-5 to TRBJ1-5; D is undetermined. This clonotype originated in an adult who was a healthcare worker with PCR-confirmed SARS-CoV-2 infection or an uninfected control (not recorded which). The sample was whole blood. CDR3 residues: CASSYRSNQPQHF. In nucleotides, the CDR3 is TGTGCCAGCAGTTACAGAAGCAATCAGCCCCAGCATTTT.